This TCR beta chain was identified during a study of T cell responses to AZD1222 COVID-19 vaccine. The CDR3 spans 12 residues. The V end lost 1 base, the J end lost 8 bases, and 6 bases lay between the germline ends. Profiling relied on immunoSEQ multiplex PCR, and the TCRdb table lists in-frame clones only, not all of them. The table includes 150,000 to 200,000 clones, 70% to 90% detected once. The genes are TRBV12-3 or TRBV12-4 and TRBJ2-1, with unresolved D. The sequence was collected from an adult who received the AZD1222 COVID-19 vaccine. This specimen consisted of peripheral blood, obtained 28 days after the second AZD1222 dose. The CDR3 region is CASSLGVYEQFF. As DNA, the CDR3 is TGTGCCAGCAGTTTAGGCGTATATGAGCAGTTCTTC.